This T cell receptor beta chain was obtained from a study of T cells in Graves' hyperthyroidism and ophthalmopathy. Using RNA transcripts as the source, TCR beta CDR3 regions were amplified. With the HTBI primer set, the TCR CDR3 went through a first round of RT-PCR. TCRdb redid the calling of the multiplex PCR reads with MiXCR, one entry per CDR3 protein. The sample holds hundreds of thousands of distinct CDR3 sequences, around 22% seen once. Sample: blood. The clonotype was recovered from a man aged 25-40 years with Graves' ophthalmopathy.

The CDR3 DNA reads as TGTGCCACCAGCAGAGACGGACAGGACTATGGCTACACCTTC. Its protein product is CATSRDGQDYGYTF. The chain has TRBV15 and TRBJ1-2; 7 bases line up with TRBD1. The germline CDR1 and CDR2 sequences are LNHNV and YYDKDF (reference sequence). V lost 0 bases to trimming and J lost 3 bases; unmatched junction nucleotides: 1. This CDR3 region has 14 residues.